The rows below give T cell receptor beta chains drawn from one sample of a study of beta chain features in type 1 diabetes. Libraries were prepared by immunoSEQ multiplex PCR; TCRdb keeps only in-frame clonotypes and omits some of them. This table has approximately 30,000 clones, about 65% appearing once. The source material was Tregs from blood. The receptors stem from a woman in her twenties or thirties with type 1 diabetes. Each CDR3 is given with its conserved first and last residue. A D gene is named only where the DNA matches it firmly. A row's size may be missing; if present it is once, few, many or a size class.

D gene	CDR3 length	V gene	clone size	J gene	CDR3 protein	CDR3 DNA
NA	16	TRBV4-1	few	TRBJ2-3	CASSPTSGLNGDTQYF	TGCGCCAGCAGCCCTACGTCAGGGCTCAACGGGGATACGCAGTATTTT
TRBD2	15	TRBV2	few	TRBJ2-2	CASRKLAGGTGELFF	TGTGCCAGCAGGAAACTAGCGGGGGGAACCGGGGAGCTGTTTTTT
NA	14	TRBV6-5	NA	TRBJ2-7	CASSYGAKTYEQYF	TGTGCCAGCAGTTACGGAGCGAAAACCTACGAGCAGTACTTC
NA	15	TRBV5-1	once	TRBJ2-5	CASSLDTTGIETQYF	TGCGCCAGCAGCTTGGATACGACAGGTATTGAGACCCAGTACTTC
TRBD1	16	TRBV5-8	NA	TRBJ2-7	CASSLGPGTGYHEQYF	TGTGCCAGCAGCTTGGGCCCCGGGACAGGGTACCACGAGCAGTACTTC
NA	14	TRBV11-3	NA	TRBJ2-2	CASSPGTNTGELFF	TGTGCCAGCAGCCCCGGGACAAACACCGGGGAGCTGTTTTTT
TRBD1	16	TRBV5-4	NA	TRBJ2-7	CASSPTAGTGSYEQYF	TGTGCCAGCAGCCCCACGGCCGGGACAGGTTCCTACGAGCAGTACTTC
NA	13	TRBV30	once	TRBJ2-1	CAWRQNSYNEQFF	TGTGCCTGGAGACAGAACTCCTACAATGAGCAGTTCTTC
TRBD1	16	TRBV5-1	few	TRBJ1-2	CASSWVGRGLSYGYTF	TGCGCCAGCAGCTGGGTAGGAAGGGGGCTTAGCTATGGCTACACCTTC
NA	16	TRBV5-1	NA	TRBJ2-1	CASSDSVLSSYNEQFF	TGCGCCAGCAGCGACAGCGTTCTTAGCTCCTACAATGAGCAGTTCTTC
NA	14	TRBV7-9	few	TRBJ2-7	CASSLRDIVHEQYF	TGTGCCAGCAGCCTCCGGGACATCGTCCACGAGCAGTACTTC
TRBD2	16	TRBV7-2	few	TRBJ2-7	CASSFLPSSGSYEQYF	TGTGCCAGCAGCTTCCTACCCTCTAGCGGGAGCTACGAGCAGTACTTC
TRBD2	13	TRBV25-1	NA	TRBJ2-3	CASRTSGTDTQYF	TGTGCCAGCAGGACTAGCGGCACAGATACGCAGTATTTT
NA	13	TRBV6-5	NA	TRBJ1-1	CASSLQGPTEAFF	TGTGCCAGCAGTTTACAGGGACCCACTGAAGCTTTCTTT
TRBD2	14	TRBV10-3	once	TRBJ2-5	CATTRREGGETQYF	TGTGCCACGACTCGGCGGGAGGGGGGAGAGACCCAGTACTTC
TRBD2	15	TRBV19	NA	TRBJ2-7	CASSSPSGGTYEQYF	TGTGCCAGTAGTAGTCCTAGCGGGGGAACCTACGAGCAGTACTTC
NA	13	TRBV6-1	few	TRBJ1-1	CASTGRGNTEAFF	TGTGCCAGCACTGGACGGGGGAACACTGAAGCTTTCTTT
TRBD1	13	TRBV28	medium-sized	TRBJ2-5	CASRETGEETQYF	TGTGCCAGCAGGGAGACAGGGGAAGAGACCCAGTACTTC
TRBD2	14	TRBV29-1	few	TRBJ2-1	CSVTWEGFYNEQFF	TGCAGCGTTACGTGGGAGGGTTTTTACAATGAGCAGTTCTTC
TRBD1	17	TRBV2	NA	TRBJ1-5	CASRSGQGFYSNQPQHF	TGTGCCAGCAGGTCAGGACAGGGGTTTTATAGCAATCAGCCCCAGCATTTT
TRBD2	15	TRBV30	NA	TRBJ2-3	CAWSLLAGRGDTQYF	TGTGCCTGGAGTCTGCTAGCGGGACGCGGGGATACGCAGTATTTT
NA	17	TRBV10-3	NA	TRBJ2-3	CAISESKGVGATDTQYF	TGTGCCATCAGTGAGTCGAAGGGAGTGGGCGCGACAGATACGCAGTATTTT
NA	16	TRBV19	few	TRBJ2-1	CASRIQAASSYNEQFF	TGTGCCAGTAGAATACAAGCGGCTAGCTCCTACAATGAGCAGTTCTTC
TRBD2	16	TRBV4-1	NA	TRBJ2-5	CASSKGLADLQETQYF	TGCGCCAGCAGCAAGGGACTAGCGGACCTCCAAGAGACCCAGTACTTC
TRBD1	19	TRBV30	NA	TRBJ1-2	CAWSVYPGQYLFLNYGYTF	TGTGCCTGGAGTGTATACCCGGGACAGTACCTCTTCCTTAACTATGGCTACACCTTC
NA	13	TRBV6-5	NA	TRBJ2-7	CASSRQAFNEQYF	TGTGCCAGCAGCCGACAGGCCTTCAACGAGCAGTACTTC
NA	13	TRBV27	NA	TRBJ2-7	CASSPAGGYEQYF	TGTGCCAGCAGTCCGGCCGGCGGCTACGAGCAGTACTTC
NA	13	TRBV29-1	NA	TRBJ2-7	CSVTGKNQYEQYF	TGCAGCGTTACAGGGAAGAACCAATACGAGCAGTACTTC
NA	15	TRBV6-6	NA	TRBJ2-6	CASSQQGLGANVLTF	TGTGCCAGCAGTCAACAGGGATTGGGGGCCAACGTCCTGACTTTC
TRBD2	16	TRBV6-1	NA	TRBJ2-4	CASSGGRGAGENIQYF	TGTGCCAGCAGTGGGGGGAGGGGCGCGGGTGAAAACATTCAGTACTTC
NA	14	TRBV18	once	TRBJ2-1	CASSPGMGHNEQFF	TGTGCCAGCTCACCCGGGATGGGCCACAATGAGCAGTTCTTC
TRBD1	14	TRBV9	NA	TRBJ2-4	CASSVGPAGQGEYF	TGTGCCAGCAGCGTAGGCCCTGCGGGACAGGGGGAGTACTTC
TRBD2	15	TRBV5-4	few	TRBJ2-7	CASSTTSGSVYEQYF	TGTGCCAGCAGCACGACTAGCGGGAGCGTATACGAGCAGTACTTC
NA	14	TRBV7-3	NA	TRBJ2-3	CASSTRTVGSTQYF	TGTGCCAGCAGCACGAGGACAGTGGGGTCTACGCAGTATTTT
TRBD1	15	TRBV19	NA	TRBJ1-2	CASSKATGGDYGYTF	TGTGCCAGTAGTAAAGCTACAGGGGGTGACTATGGCTACACCTTC
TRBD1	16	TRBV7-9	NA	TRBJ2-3	CASSLVFQGATDTQYF	TGTGCCAGCAGCTTAGTTTTTCAGGGGGCAACAGATACGCAGTATTTT
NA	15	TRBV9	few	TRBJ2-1	CASSVTGQSYNEQFF	TGTGCCAGCAGCGTAACCGGACAGTCCTACAATGAGCAGTTCTTC
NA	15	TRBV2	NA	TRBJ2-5	CASNTGLGRRETQYF	TGTGCCAGCAATACAGGGTTGGGAAGAAGAGAGACCCAGTACTTC
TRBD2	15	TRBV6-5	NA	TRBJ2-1	CASSYSLAGGHEQFF	TGTGCCAGCAGTTACTCACTAGCGGGAGGGCATGAGCAGTTCTTC
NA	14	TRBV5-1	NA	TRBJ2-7	CASSYTWSSYEQYF	TGCGCCAGCAGCTACACATGGAGCTCCTACGAGCAGTACTTC
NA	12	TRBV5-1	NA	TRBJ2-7	CASSSSLYEQYF	TGCGCCAGCAGCTCCTCCCTCTACGAGCAGTACTTC
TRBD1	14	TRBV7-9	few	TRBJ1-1	CASSFEGARTEAFF	TGTGCCAGCAGCTTCGAGGGGGCGAGGACTGAAGCTTTCTTT
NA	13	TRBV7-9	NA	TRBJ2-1	CASSPISGNEQFF	TGTGCCAGCAGCCCCATAAGCGGGAATGAGCAGTTCTTC
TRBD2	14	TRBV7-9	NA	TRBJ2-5	CASPPSGRKETQYF	TGTGCCAGCCCGCCTAGCGGGAGGAAAGAGACCCAGTACTTC